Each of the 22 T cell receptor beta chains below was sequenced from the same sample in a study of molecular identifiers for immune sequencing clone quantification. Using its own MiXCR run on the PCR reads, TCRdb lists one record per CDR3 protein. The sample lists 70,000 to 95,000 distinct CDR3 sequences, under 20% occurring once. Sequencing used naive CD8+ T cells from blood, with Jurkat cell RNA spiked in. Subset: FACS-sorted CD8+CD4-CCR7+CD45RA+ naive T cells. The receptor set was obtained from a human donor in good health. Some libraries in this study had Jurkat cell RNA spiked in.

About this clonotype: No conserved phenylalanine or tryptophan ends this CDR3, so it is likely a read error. The CDR3: CASSHDTPAGGPYEQYL. CDR3 coding DNA: TGCGCCAGTAGCCACGATACTCCAGCGGGAGGGCCCTACGAGCAGTACCTC. V and J are TRBV4-3 and TRBJ2-7, with 10 bases that match TRBD2. The CDR3 runs to 17 residues. Germline lookup yields CDR1 LGHNA and CDR2 YSLEER.

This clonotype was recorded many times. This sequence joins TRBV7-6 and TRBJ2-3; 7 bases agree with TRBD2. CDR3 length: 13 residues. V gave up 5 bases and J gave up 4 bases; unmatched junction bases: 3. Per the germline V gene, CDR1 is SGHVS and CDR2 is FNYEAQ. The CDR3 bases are TGTGCCAGCAGCGACACTAGCGCAGATACGCAGTATTTT. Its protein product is CASSDTSADTQYF.

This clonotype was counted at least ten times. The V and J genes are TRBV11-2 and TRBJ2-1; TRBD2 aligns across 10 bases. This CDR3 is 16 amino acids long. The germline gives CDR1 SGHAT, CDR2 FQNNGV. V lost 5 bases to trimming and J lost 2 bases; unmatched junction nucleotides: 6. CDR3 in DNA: TGTGCCAGCAGCCCCCACCTAGCGGGGGCCTACAATGAGCAGTTCTTC. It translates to CASSPHLAGAYNEQFF.

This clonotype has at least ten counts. The CDR3 DNA reads TGTGCCAGCAGTCCCGCCCGACACAAGACACGCACAGATACGCAGTATTTT. Its protein is CASSPARHKTRTDTQYF. The chain combines TRBV28 with TRBJ2-3, with D unclear. Germline V gives CDR1 MDHEN, CDR2 SYDVKM. There are 17 residues in the CDR3. Deletions cut 5 bases from V and 1 base from J, with 19 bases between.

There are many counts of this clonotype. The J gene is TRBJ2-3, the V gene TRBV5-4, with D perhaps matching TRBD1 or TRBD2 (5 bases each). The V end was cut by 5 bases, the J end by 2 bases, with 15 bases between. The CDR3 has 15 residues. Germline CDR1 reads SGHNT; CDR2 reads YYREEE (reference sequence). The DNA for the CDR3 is TGTGCCAGCAGATGGGGGAACCAACCCACAGATACGCAGTATTTT. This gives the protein CASRWGNQPTDTQYF.

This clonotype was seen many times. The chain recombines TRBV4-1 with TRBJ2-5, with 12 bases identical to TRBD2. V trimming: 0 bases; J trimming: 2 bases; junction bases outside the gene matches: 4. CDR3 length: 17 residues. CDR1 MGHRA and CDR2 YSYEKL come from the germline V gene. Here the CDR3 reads CASSQESSGGAQETQYF. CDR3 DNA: TGCGCCAGCAGCCAAGAGTCTAGCGGGGGGGCTCAAGAGACCCAGTACTTC.

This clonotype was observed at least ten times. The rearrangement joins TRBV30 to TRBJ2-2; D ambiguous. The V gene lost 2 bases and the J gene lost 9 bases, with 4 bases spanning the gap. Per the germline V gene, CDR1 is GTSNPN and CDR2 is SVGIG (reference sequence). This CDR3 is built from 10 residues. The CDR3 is CAWSHRELFF. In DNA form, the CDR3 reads TGTGCCTGGAGTCACCGGGAGCTGTTTTTT.

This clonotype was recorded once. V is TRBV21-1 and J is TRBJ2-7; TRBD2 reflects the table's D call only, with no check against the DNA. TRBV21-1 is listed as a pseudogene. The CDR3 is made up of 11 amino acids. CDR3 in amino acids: CASHKRYEQYF. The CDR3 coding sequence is TGTGCCAGCCACAAGCGGTACGAGCAGTACTTC.

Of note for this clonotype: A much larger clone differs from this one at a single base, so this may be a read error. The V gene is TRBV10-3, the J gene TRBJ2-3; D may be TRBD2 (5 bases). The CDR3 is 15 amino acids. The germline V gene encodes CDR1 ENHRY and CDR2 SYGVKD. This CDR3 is CAISDPTGLTDTRYF. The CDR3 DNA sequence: TGTGCCATCAGTGATCCCACGGGGTTAACAGATACGCGGTATTTT.

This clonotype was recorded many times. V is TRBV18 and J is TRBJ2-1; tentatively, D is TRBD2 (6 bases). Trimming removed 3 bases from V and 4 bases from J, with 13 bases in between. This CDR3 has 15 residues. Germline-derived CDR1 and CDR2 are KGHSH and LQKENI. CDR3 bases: TGTGCCAGCTCACCGGTAGCGGCCCCGTACAATGAGCAGTTCTTC. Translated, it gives CASSPVAAPYNEQFF.

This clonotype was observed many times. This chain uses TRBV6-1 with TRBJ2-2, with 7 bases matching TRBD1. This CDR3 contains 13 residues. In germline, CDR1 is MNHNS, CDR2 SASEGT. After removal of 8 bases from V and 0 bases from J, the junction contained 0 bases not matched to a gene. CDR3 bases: TGTGCCAGCGACAGGGCGAACACCGGGGAGCTGTTTTTT. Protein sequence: CASDRANTGELFF.

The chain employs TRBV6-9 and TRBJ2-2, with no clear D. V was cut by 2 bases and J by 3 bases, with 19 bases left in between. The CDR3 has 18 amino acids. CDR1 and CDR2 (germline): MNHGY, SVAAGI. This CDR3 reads CASSYPPMLDTYTGELFF. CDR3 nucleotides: TGTGCCAGCAGTTATCCGCCGATGCTCGATACCTACACCGGGGAGCTGTTTTTT.

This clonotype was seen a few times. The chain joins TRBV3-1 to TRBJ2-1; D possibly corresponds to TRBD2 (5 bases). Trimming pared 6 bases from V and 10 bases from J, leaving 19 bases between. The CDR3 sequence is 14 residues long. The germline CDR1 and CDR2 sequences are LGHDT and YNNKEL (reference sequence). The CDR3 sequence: CASRSRTGKVEQFF. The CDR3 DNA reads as TGTGCCAGCAGGTCCCGAACCGGGAAAGTGGAGCAGTTCTTC.

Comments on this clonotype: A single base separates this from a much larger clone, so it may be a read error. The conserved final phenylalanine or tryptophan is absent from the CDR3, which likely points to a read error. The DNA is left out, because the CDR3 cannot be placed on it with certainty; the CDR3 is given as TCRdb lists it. CDR3 in amino acids: CASSRPEGN. V is TRBV6-5 and J is TRBJ2-5; the table gives TRBD1 as D, unverified against the DNA. The CDR3 region is 9 residues in length, termini included. Germline CDR1 reads MNHEY; CDR2 reads SVGAGI.

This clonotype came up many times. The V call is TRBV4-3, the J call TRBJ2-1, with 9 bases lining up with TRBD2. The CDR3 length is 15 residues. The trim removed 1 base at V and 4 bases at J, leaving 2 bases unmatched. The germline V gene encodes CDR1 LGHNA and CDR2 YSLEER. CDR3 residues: CASSQVLAGYNEQFF. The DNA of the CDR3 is TGCGCCAGCAGCCAAGTGCTAGCGGGGTACAATGAGCAGTTCTTC.

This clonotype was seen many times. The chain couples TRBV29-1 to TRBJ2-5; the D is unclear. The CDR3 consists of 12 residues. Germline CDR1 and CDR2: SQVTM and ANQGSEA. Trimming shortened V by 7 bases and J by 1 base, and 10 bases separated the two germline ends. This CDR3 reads CSAWAGQETQYF. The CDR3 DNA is TGCAGCGCCTGGGCAGGCCAAGAGACCCAGTACTTC.

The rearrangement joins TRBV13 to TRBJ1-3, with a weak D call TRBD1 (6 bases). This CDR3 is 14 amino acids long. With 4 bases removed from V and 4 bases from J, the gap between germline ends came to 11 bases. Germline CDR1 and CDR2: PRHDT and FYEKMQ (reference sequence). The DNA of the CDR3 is TGTGCCAGCAGCTCCGACAGGATCGGAAACACCATATATTTT. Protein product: CASSSDRIGNTIYF.

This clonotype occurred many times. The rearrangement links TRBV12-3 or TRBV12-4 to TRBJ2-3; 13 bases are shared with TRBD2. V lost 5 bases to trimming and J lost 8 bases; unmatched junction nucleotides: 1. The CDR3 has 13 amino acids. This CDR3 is CASSGLAGVTQYF. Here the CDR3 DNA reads TGTGCCAGCAGTGGACTAGCGGGGGTTACGCAGTATTTT.

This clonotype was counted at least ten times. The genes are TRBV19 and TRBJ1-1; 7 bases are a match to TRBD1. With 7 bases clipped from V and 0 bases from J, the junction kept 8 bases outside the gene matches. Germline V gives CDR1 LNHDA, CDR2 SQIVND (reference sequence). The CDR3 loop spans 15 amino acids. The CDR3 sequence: CASTIDRVMNTEAFF. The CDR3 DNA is TGTGCCAGTACCATTGACAGGGTAATGAACACTGAAGCTTTCTTT.

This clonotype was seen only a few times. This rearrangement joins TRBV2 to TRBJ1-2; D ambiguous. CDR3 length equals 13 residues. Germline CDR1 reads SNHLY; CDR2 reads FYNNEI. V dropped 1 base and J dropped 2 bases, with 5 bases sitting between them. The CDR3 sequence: CASSEVGNYGYTF. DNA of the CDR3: TGTGCCAGCAGTGAAGTCGGAAACTATGGCTACACCTTC.

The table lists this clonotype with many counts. The CDR3 region has the DNA TGCGCCAGCAGCCAACTGACTAGCGGGGGTTCCTACGAGCAGTACTTC. Amino acid sequence: CASSQLTSGGSYEQYF. V and J are TRBV4-1 and TRBJ2-7, with 12 bases that match TRBD2. The J segment lost 1 base and the V segment lost 2 bases, leaving 3 bases of the junction unmatched. The germline gives CDR1 MGHRA, CDR2 YSYEKL. This CDR3 is built from 16 residues.

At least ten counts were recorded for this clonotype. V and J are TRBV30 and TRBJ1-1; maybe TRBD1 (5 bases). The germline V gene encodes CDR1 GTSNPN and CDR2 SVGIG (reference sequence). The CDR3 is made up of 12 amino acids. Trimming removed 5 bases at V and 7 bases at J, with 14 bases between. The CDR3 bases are TGTGCCTGGGTCTATTGGGGGGGTGAAGCTTTCTTT. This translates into CAWVYWGGEAFF.